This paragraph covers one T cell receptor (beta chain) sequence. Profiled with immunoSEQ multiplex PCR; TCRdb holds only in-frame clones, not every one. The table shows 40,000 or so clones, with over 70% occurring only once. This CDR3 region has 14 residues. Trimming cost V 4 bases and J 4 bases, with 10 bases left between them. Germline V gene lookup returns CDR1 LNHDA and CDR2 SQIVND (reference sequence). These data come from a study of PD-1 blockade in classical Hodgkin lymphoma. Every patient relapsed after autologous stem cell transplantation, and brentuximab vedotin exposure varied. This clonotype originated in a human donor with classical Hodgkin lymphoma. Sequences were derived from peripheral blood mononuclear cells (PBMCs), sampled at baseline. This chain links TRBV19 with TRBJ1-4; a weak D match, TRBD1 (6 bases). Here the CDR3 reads CASSRTALNEKLFF. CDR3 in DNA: TGTGCCAGTAGTAGGACAGCCCTTAATGAAAAACTGTTTTTT.